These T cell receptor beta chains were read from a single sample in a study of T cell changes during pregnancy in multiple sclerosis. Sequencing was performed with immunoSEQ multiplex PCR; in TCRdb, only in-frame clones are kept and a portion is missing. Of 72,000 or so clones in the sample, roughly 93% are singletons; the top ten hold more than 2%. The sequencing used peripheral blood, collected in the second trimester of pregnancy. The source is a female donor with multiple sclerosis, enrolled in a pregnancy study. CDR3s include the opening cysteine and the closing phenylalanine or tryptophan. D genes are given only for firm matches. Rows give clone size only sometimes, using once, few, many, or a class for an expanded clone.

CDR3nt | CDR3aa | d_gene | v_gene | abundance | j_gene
TGTGCCAGCAGCTTGACCAGGGGGTACCAAGAGACCCAGTACTTC | CASSLTRGYQETQYF | TRBD1 | TRBV5-4 | - | TRBJ2-5
TGCGCCAGCAGTCAATGGGGGGGGCCAGTCAATCAGCCCCAGCATTTT | CASSQWGGPVNQPQHF | - | TRBV23-1 | - | TRBJ1-5
TGTGCCAGCCAGACTAGCGGGGGGCCAAACGAGCAGTACTTC | CASQTSGGPNEQYF | TRBD2 | TRBV28 | - | TRBJ2-7
TGTGCCAGCAACCCCCCAGGGTTCTATGGCTACACCTTC | CASNPPGFYGYTF | - | TRBV2 | - | TRBJ1-2
TGCGCCAGCAGCTTGCGTGGAGGGTTTGGCTACACCTTC | CASSLRGGFGYTF | - | TRBV5-1 | - | TRBJ1-2
TGCAGCGTTGGGGAGGTTGGGGCCAACGTCCTGACTTTC | CSVGEVGANVLTF | - | TRBV29-1 | once | TRBJ2-6
TGTGCCAGCAGCCAAGGAGGCGACTACAACACCGGGGAGCTGTTTTTT | CASSQGGDYNTGELFF | - | TRBV4-2 | once | TRBJ2-2
TGTGCCAGCAGTGGAACTACTGAAGCTTTCTTT | CASSGTTEAFF | - | TRBV25-1 | few | TRBJ1-1
TGTGCCAGTACGGACAGGGGCAACTATGGCTACACCTTC | CASTDRGNYGYTF | TRBD1 | TRBV13 | - | TRBJ1-2
TGTGCCAGCAGTTACTCGATGAGGGAGGGCACTGAAGCTTTCTTT | CASSYSMREGTEAFF | - | TRBV6-6 | few | TRBJ1-1
TGTGCCAGCAGTGGGACTCGATCCTACGAGCAGTACTTC | CASSGTRSYEQYF | - | TRBV2 | - | TRBJ2-7
TGTGCCAGCTCACCCCCAGTAAACTACGAGCAGTACTTC | CASSPPVNYEQYF | - | TRBV18 | once | TRBJ2-7
TGCGCCAGCAGCCACTGGACAGGGGGCGCGGGGGAGCAGTACTTC | CASSHWTGGAGEQYF | TRBD1 | TRBV5-1 | - | TRBJ2-7
TGTGCCAGCCCCCAAGGCGGGGGGGGTCCAGATACGCAGTATTTT | CASPQGGGGPDTQYF | TRBD2 | TRBV7-9 | - | TRBJ2-3
TGTGCCAGCAGCTCACAGAGTTCCTACGAGCAGTACTTC | CASSSQSSYEQYF | - | TRBV5-4 | - | TRBJ2-7
TGTGCCAGCAGTTTAGACAGAAACTATGGCTACACCTTC | CASSLDRNYGYTF | - | TRBV27 | few | TRBJ1-2
TGTGCCAGCAGCTTGGACTATAACACCGGGGAGCTGTTTTTT | CASSLDYNTGELFF | - | TRBV5-4 | - | TRBJ2-2
TGCGCCAGCAGCTCTAGCGGGGGGGCATTAAGTGAGCAGTTCTTC | CASSSSGGALSEQFF | TRBD2 | TRBV5-1 | - | TRBJ2-1
TGTGCCAGCAGCTCAGGTGGGGCCAGTGGCCACGAGCAGTACTTC | CASSSGGASGHEQYF | - | TRBV7-8 | once | TRBJ2-7
TGTGCCATCAGCGCCCAGGGAGGGGCCGCTTACGAGCAGTACTTC | CAISAQGGAAYEQYF | TRBD2 | TRBV10-3 | few | TRBJ2-7
TGTGCCAGCAGACGCGAGGGACAGTACGGCTACACCTTC | CASRREGQYGYTF | TRBD1 | TRBV6-5 | - | TRBJ1-2
TGTGCCAGCAGCTTTACTAGCGGGAGTTTAAGGGGAGAGACCCAGTACTTC | CASSFTSGSLRGETQYF | TRBD2 | TRBV7-8 | - | TRBJ2-5
TGTGCCTGGAGTATTAGCGGGGGGGAGCAGTTCTTC | CAWSISGGEQFF | TRBD2 | TRBV30 | - | TRBJ2-1
TGTGCCAGCAGTGAAGGGACAGCGGGGTGGGGCTACACCTTC | CASSEGTAGWGYTF | - | TRBV2 | - | TRBJ1-2
TGTGCCAGCAGCCCACGACAGGTCGAAGCTTTCTTT | CASSPRQVEAFF | - | TRBV5-8 | - | TRBJ1-1